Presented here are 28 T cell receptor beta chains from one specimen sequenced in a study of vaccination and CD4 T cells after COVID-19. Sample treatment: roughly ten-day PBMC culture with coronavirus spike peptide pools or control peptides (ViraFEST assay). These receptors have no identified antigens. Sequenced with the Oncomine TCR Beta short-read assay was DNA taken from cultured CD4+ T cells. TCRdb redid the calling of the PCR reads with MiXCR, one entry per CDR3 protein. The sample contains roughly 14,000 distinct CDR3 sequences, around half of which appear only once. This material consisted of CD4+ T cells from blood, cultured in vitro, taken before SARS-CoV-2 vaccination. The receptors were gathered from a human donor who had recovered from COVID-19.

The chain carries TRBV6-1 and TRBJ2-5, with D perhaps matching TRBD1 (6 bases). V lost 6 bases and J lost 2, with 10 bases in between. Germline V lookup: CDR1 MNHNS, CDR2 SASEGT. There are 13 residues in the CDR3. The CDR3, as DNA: TGTGCCAGCAGGCGACAGGCGCAAGAGACCCAGTACTTC. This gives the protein CASRRQAQETQYF.

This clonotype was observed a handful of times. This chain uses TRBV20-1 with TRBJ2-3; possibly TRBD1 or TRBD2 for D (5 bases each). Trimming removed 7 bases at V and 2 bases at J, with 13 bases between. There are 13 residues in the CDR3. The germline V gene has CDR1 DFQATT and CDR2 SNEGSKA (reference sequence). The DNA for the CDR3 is TGCAGTGGTGGGGGACCGCACACAGATACGCAGTATTTT. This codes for CSGGGPHTDTQYF.

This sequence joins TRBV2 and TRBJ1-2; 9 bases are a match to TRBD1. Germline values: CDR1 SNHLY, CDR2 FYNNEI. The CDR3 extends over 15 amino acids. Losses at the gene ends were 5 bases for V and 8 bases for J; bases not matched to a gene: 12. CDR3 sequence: CASSSQTGGLGGYTF. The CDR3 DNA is TGTGCCAGCAGTTCCCAAACAGGGGGCCTAGGGGGCTACACCTTC.

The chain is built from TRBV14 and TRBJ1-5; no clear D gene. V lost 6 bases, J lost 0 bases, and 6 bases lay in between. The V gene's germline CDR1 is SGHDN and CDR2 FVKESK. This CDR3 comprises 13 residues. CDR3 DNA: TGTGCCAGCAGTCAGAATAGCAATCAGCCCCAGCATTTT. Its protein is CASSQNSNQPQHF.

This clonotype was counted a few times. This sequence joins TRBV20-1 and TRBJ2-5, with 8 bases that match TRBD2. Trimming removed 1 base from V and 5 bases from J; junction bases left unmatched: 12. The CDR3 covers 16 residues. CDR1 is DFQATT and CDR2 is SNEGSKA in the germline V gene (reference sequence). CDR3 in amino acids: CSARGGGRGTSETQYF. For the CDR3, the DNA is TGCAGTGCTAGAGGAGGGGGGCGGGGGACTAGTGAGACCCAGTACTTC.

CDR3 residues: CASSGLGNEQYF. CDR3 DNA sequence: TGTGCCAGCAGTGGGCTCGGGAACGAGCAGTACTTC. The rearrangement uses TRBV2 and TRBJ2-7; possible D gene TRBD2, 5 bases. The CDR3 has 12 amino acids. Per germline, CDR1 SNHLY and CDR2 FYNNEI. Trimming shortened V by 4 bases and J by 5 bases, and 9 bases separated the two germline ends.

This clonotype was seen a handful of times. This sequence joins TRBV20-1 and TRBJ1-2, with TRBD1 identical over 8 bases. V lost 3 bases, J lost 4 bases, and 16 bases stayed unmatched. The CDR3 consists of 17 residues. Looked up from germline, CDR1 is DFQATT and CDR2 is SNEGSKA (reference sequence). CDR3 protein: CSARKPLVRGPGYGYTF. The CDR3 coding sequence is TGCAGTGCTAGGAAACCGCTAGTCAGGGGGCCTGGCTATGGCTACACCTTC.

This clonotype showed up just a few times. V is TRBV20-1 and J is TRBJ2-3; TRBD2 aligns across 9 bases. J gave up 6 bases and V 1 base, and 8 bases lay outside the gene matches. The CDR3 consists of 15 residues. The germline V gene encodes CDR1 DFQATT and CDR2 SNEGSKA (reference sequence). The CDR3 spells CSARGASGMVDTQYF. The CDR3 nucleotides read TGCAGTGCTAGAGGGGCTAGCGGGATGGTGGATACGCAGTATTTT.

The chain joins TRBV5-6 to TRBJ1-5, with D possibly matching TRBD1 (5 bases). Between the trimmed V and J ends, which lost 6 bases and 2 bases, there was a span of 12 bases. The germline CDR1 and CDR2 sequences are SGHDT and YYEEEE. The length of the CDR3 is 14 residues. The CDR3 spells CASNYGTGNQPQHF. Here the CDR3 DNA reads TGTGCCAGCAACTATGGGACTGGCAATCAGCCCCAGCATTTT. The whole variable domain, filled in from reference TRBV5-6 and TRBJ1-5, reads DAGVTQSPTHLIKTRGQQVTLRCSPKSGHDTVSWYQQALGQGPQFIFQYYEEEERQRGNFPDRFSGHQFPNYSSELNVNALLLGDSALYLCASNYGTGNQPQHFGDGTRLSIL.

CDR3: CAGGTSGRRSPYEQYF. For the CDR3, the DNA is TGTGCCGGGGGGACTAGCGGGAGGAGGTCCCCCTACGAGCAGTACTTC. The chain combines TRBV6-8 with TRBJ2-7; 15 bases are a match to TRBD2. CDR1 is MNHGY and CDR2 is SAAAGT in the germline V gene. V dropped 11 bases and J dropped 2; count of bases not matched to a gene: 10. The CDR3 runs to 16 residues.

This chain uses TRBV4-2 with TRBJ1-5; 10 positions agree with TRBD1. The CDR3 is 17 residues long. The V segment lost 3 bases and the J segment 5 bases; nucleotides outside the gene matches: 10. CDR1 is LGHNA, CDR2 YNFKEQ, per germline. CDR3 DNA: TGTGCCAGCAGCCAGGCGACAGGGGGCGAGGGGGATCAGCCCCAGCATTTT. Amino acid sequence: CASSQATGGEGDQPQHF.

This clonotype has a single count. The CDR3 DNA reads as TGTGCCAGCAACCAATCGGGACAGGGCGGCTGGGGCAATCAGCCCCAGCATTTT. Translated: CASNQSGQGGWGNQPQHF. The chain recombines TRBV28 with TRBJ1-5, with 9 bases lining up with TRBD1. The CDR3 is made up of 18 amino acids. The V segment lost 7 bases and the J segment 2 bases; nucleotides outside the gene matches: 15. Germline lookup yields CDR1 MDHEN and CDR2 SYDVKM.

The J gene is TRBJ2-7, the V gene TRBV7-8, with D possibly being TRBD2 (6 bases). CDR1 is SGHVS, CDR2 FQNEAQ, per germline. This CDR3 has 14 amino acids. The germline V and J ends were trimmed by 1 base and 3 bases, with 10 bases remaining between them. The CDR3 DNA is TGTGCCAGCAGCTTAGAGGGGACTTACTACGAGCAGTACTTC. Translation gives CASSLEGTYYEQYF.

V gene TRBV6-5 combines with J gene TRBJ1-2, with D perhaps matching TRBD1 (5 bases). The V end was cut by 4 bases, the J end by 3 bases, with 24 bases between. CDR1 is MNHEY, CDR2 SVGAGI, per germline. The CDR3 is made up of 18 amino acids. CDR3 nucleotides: TGTGCCAGCAGTTCCCCCCCCGGAGGGACCTCTATAGACTATGGCTACACCTTC. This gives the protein CASSSPPGGTSIDYGYTF.

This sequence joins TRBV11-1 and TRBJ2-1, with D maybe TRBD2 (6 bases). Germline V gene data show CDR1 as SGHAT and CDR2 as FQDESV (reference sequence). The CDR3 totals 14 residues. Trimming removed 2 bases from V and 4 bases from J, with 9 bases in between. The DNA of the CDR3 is TGTGCCAGCAGCTTACTACGGGAGTACAATGAGCAGTTCTTC. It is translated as CASSLLREYNEQFF.

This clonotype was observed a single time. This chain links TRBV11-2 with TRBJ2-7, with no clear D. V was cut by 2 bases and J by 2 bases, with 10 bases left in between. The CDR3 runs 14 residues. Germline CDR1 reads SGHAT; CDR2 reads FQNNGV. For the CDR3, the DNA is TGTGCCAGCAGCTTATCTTCCGGGCCCTACGAGCAGTACTTC. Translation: CASSLSSGPYEQYF.

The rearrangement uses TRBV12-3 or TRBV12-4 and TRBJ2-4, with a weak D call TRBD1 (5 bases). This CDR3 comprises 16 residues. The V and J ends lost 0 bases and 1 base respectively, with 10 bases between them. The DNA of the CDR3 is TGTGCCAGCAGTTTAGCATCTGGGGCGGCCAAAAACATTCAGTACTTC. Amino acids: CASSLASGAAKNIQYF.

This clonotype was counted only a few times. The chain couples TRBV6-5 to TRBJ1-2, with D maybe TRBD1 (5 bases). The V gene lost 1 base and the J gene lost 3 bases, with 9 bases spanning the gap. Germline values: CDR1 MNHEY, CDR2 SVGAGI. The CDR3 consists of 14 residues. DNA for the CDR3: TGTGCCAGCAGTTACTTAGGGGTGCACTATGGCTACACCTTC. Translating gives CASSYLGVHYGYTF.

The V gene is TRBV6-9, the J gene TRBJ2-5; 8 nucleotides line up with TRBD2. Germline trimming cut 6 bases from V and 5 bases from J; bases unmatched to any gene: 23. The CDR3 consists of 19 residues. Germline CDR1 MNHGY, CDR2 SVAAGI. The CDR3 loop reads CASSSHTSGHEGAKETQYF. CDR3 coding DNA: TGTGCCAGCAGCTCACATACTAGCGGACATGAGGGTGCGAAGGAGACCCAGTACTTC.

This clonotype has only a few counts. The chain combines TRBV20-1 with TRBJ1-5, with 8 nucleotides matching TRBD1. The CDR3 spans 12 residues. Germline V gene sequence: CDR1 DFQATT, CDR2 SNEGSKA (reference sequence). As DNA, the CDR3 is TGCAGCCCTGGACAGGGAGATCAGCCCCAGCATTTT. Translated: CSPGQGDQPQHF.

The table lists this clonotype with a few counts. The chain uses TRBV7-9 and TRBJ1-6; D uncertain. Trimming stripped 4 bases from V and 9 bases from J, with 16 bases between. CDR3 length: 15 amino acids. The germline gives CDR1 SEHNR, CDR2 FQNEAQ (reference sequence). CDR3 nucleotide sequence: TGTGCCAGCAGCTCCCCCCCGGGGAGAGGTTCACCCCTCCACTTT. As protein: CASSSPPGRGSPLHF.

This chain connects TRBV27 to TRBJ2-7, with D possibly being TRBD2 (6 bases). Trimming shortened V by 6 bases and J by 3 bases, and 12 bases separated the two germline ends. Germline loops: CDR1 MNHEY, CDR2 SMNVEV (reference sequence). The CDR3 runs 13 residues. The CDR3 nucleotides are TGTGCCAGCAGCCGACTAGGGAACTACGAGCAGTACTTC. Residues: CASSRLGNYEQYF.

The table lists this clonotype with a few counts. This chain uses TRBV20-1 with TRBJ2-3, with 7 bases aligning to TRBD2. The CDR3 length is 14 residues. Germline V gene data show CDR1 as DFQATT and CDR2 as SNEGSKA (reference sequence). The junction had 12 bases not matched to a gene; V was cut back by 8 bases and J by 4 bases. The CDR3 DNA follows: TGCAGTATCAGACGGGAGGATGGGGCAGATACGCAGTATTTT. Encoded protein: CSIRREDGADTQYF.

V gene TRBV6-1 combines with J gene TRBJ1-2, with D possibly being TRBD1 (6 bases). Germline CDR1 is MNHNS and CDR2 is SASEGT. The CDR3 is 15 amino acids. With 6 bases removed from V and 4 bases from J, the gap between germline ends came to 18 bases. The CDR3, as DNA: TGTGCCAGCAGGGCGGACAGACTCTTGAGCTATGGCTACACCTTC. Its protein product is CASRADRLLSYGYTF.

CDR3 in amino acids: CSASDGGRSYNEQFF. Here the CDR3 DNA reads TGCAGTGCTAGTGATGGCGGGAGGTCCTACAATGAGCAGTTCTTC. This rearrangement joins TRBV20-1 to TRBJ2-1; the match to TRBD2 covers 8 bases. V was pared by 3 bases and J by 1 base, with 5 bases of the junction left unmatched. The CDR3 is made up of 15 amino acids. Germline V CDR1 and CDR2: DFQATT, SNEGSKA (reference sequence).

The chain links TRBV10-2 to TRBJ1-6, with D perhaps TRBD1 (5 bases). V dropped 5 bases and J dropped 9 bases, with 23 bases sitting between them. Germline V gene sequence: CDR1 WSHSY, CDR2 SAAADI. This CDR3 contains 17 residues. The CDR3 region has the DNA TGCGCCAGCAGTCTTACGATAGGACACGACGTTGGTTCACCCCTCCACTTT. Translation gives CASSLTIGHDVGSPLHF.

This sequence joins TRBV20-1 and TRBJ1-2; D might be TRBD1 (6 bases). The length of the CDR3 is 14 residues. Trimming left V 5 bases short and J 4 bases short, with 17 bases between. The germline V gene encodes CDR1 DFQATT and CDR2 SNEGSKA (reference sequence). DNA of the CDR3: TGCAGTGCTCGTAGACCACAGGGATCCTATGGCTACACCTTC. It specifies CSARRPQGSYGYTF.

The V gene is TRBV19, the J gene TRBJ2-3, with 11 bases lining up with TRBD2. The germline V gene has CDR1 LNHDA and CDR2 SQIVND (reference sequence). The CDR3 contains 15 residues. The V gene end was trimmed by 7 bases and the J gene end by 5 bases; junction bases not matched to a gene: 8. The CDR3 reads CASTMAGLAGDTQYF. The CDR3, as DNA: TGTGCCAGTACCATGGCCGGACTAGCGGGAGATACGCAGTATTTT.